The rows below give T cell receptor beta chains drawn from one sample of a study of blood T cell repertoires in COVID-19. The data were produced by immunoSEQ multiplex PCR, yet TCRdb's version contains in-frame clones alone and is incomplete. The sample holds 250,000 or so clones, about 85% seen once. The sequenced sample was PBMCs or T cells enriched from blood (not recorded which). The receptors shown here come from a man younger than 45 who had recovered from COVID-19. CDR3s include the opening cysteine and the closing phenylalanine or tryptophan. The D gene is left open where the match is weak. Clone size is given for some rows only: seen once, a few or many times, or a class if the clone is expanded.

TRBJ2-5	TRBD2	TRBV9	NA	CASSPRSSGETQYF	TGTGCCAGCAGCCCCAGGTCTAGCGGGGAGACCCAGTACTTC
TRBJ2-1	NA	TRBV2	NA	CASSEALRLYGSFSFSLNEQFF	TGTGCCAGCAGTGAAGCGCTTAGGTTATACGGGAGTTTTTCCTTCTCCTTAAATGAGCAGTTCTTC
TRBJ1-2	TRBD1	TRBV6-1	NA	CASSEHRGDYTF	TGTGCCAGCAGTGAACACAGGGGTGACTACACCTTC
TRBJ1-1	NA	TRBV19	once	CASTGRLNTEAFF	TGTGCCAGTACAGGCAGATTGAACACTGAAGCTTTCTTT
TRBJ1-3	NA	TRBV4-2	NA	CASSQESSGNTIYF	TGTGCCAGCAGCCAAGAGAGCTCTGGAAACACCATATATTTT
TRBJ2-1	TRBD1	TRBV30	NA	CAWSGGTGPNEQFF	TGTGCCTGGAGTGGTGGGACAGGGCCCAATGAGCAGTTCTTC
TRBJ1-2	NA	TRBV4-1	NA	CASSLIPDRPIYGYTF	TGCGCCAGCAGCCTCATTCCCGACAGGCCTATCTATGGCTACACCTTC
TRBJ1-3	NA	TRBV5-1	NA	CASSLAGSFSGNTIYF	TGCGCCAGCAGCTTGGCAGGATCTTTCTCTGGAAACACCATATATTTT
TRBJ2-3	NA	TRBV19	NA	CASSLDSSTDTQYF	TGTGCCAGTAGTCTGGACAGTAGCACAGATACGCAGTATTTT
TRBJ2-5	NA	TRBV30	NA	CAWSRGAQETQYF	TGTGCCTGGTCCCGGGGGGCACAAGAGACCCAGTACTTC
TRBJ1-2	TRBD1	TRBV19	NA	CASSLWTGPTAGGYTF	TGTGCCAGTAGTCTATGGACAGGTCCGACCGCGGGGGGCTACACCTTC
TRBJ1-1	TRBD1	TRBV5-1	NA	CASSLVQGGNTEAFF	TGCGCCAGCAGCTTGGTTCAGGGGGGGAACACTGAAGCTTTCTTT
TRBJ2-7	NA	TRBV28	NA	CASSLLHEQYF	TGTGCCAGCAGTCTCCTCCACGAGCAGTACTTC
TRBJ1-1	NA	TRBV30	NA	CAWDINTGNEAFF	TGTGCCTGGGACATTAATACAGGGAATGAAGCTTTCTTT
TRBJ2-7	TRBD2	TRBV7-9	few	CASSLRTSGDTYEQYF	TGTGCCAGCAGCCTCAGGACTAGCGGGGATACCTACGAGCAGTACTTC
TRBJ1-2	TRBD1	TRBV4-2	NA	CASSQEQGTNYGYTF	TGTGCCAGCAGCCAGGAACAGGGGACTAACTATGGCTACACCTTC
TRBJ2-1	TRBD1	TRBV29-1	NA	CSLRTGYNEQFF	TGCAGCTTACGGACAGGCTACAATGAGCAGTTCTTC
TRBJ1-5	NA	TRBV3-1/TRBV3-2	NA	CASSQGRWRDQPQHF	TGTGCCAGCAGCCAAGGAAGATGGAGGGATCAGCCCCAGCATTTT
TRBJ2-3	TRBD1	TRBV9	NA	CATGPINRGPADTQYF	TGTGCGACGGGACCTATTAACAGGGGGCCTGCAGATACGCAGTATTTT
TRBJ2-7	TRBD1	TRBV3-1/TRBV3-2	NA	CASSPLRQGMRVSGEQYF	TGTGCCAGCAGCCCACTCCGACAGGGGATGAGGGTTTCGGGCGAGCAGTACTTC
TRBJ2-1	TRBD1	TRBV6-5	NA	CASSIRDRFNNEQFF	TGTGCCAGCAGTATCCGGGACAGGTTTAACAATGAGCAGTTCTTC
TRBJ2-6	TRBD1	TRBV27	NA	CASSSTDREGANVLTF	TGTGCCAGCAGTTCCACCGACAGGGAGGGGGCCAACGTCCTGACTTTC
TRBJ2-3	TRBD2	TRBV4-3	NA	CASSFRPTSGGSSTDTQYF	TGCGCCAGCAGTTTCAGACCGACTAGCGGGGGGTCTAGCACAGATACGCAGTATTTT
TRBJ2-5	NA	TRBV11-3	NA	CASSLGTAQETQYF	TGTGCCAGCAGCTTAGGAACAGCCCAAGAGACCCAGTACTTC
TRBJ2-7	NA	TRBV6-5	NA	CASSYSFLPGGNEQYF	TGTGCCAGCAGTTACTCGTTTTTACCAGGAGGGAACGAGCAGTACTTC
TRBJ2-3	TRBD1	TRBV19	NA	CASSETGILDTQYF	TGTGCCAGTAGCGAGACAGGGATCCTAGATACGCAGTATTTT
TRBJ1-2	TRBD1	TRBV6-5	NA	CASSTGTGSRAGYTF	TGTGCCAGCAGTACCGGGACAGGGTCCAGGGCTGGCTACACCTTC
TRBJ1-1	TRBD1	TRBV5-5	NA	CASSLGTATFEAFF	TGTGCCAGCAGCTTAGGGACAGCTACCTTTGAAGCTTTCTTT
TRBJ2-7	TRBD2	TRBV10-1	NA	CASSTGGAGGPLGDEQYF	TGCGCCAGCAGCACCGGTGGAGCGGGAGGGCCCCTAGGTGACGAGCAGTACTTC
TRBJ1-4	NA	TRBV13	NA	CASSDRRNEKLFF	TGTGCCAGCAGCGACAGGCGTAATGAAAAACTGTTTTTT
TRBJ1-1	NA	TRBV19	NA	CASSIWGGSTEAFF	TGTGCCAGTAGTATTTGGGGGGGAAGCACTGAAGCTTTCTTT
TRBJ2-7	NA	TRBV4-3	few	CASSPSGEGIKEQYF	TGCGCCAGCAGCCCGTCTGGCGAGGGAATAAAGGAGCAGTACTTC
TRBJ2-3	TRBD1	TRBV5-6	NA	CASSLLTTGGTDTQYF	TGTGCCAGCAGCTTGCTGACGACAGGGGGCACAGATACGCAGTATTTT
TRBJ2-7	NA	TRBV5-1	once	CASSTGVYEQYF	TGCGCCAGCAGCACGGGGGTCTACGAGCAGTACTTC
TRBJ1-5	TRBD1	TRBV28	once	CATRQTGRLNQPQHF	TGTGCCACCCGACAGACAGGGCGGCTAAATCAGCCCCAGCATTTT
TRBJ2-1	TRBD2	TRBV19	NA	CAVRGTTLVEQFF	TGTGCAGTCCGCGGGACTACCCTCGTCGAGCAGTTCTTC
TRBJ1-5	NA	TRBV5-5	NA	CASSQFTGPQNQPQHF	TGTGCCAGCAGCCAGTTTACAGGGCCCCAGAATCAGCCCCAGCATTTT
TRBJ1-1	TRBD1	TRBV29-1	NA	CSALGQGNTEAFF	TGCAGCGCACTTGGACAGGGGAACACTGAAGCTTTCTTT
TRBJ2-3	TRBD1	TRBV27	NA	CASSATATGERHPYF	TGTGCCAGCTCCGCGACGGCGACAGGGGAACGACATCCGTATTTT
TRBJ1-5	TRBD1	TRBV7-2	NA	CASSLTGPYSNQPQHF	TGTGCCAGCAGCCTGACAGGGCCCTATAGCAATCAGCCCCAGCATTTT
TRBJ2-2	TRBD1	TRBV6-4	NA	CASSGQGAGELFF	TGTGCCAGCAGTGGACAGGGGGCCGGGGAGCTGTTTTTT
TRBJ1-2	TRBD1	TRBV10-3	NA	CAISERGQGTSLMGYGYTF	TGTGCCATCAGTGAGAGGGGGCAAGGAACAAGCCTTATGGGCTATGGCTACACCTTC
TRBJ2-1	NA	TRBV11-1	once	CASSFTEPSEQFF	TGTGCCAGCAGCTTTACAGAGCCGAGCGAGCAGTTCTTC
TRBJ1-2	TRBD1	TRBV10-2	NA	CASSPGQAIINYGYTF	TGCGCCAGCAGTCCGGGACAGGCGATTATAAACTATGGCTACACCTTC
TRBJ1-1	NA	TRBV11-2	NA	CASSLSVDSEAFF	TGTGCCAGCAGCTTATCGGTTGACTCTGAAGCTTTCTTT
TRBJ2-4	NA	TRBV12-5	NA	CASGLVPQTPESKNIQYF	TGTGCTAGTGGTTTGGTACCTCAGACACCAGAATCGAAAAACATTCAGTACTTC
TRBJ2-7	NA	TRBV2	NA	CASSHTGRGSEQYF	TGTGCCAGCAGCCATACGGGGCGGGGAAGCGAGCAGTACTTC
TRBJ1-1	NA	TRBV30	NA	CAWSVITAGAAFF	TGTGCCTGGAGTGTTATAACGGCTGGGGCGGCTTTCTTT
TRBJ2-3	TRBD2	TRBV3-1/TRBV3-2	NA	CASSRFSGSGTDTQYF	TGTGCCAGCAGTCGATTTAGCGGGAGTGGAACAGATACGCAGTATTTT
TRBJ2-2	TRBD2	TRBV6-5	NA	CASSYRGGQNTGELFF	TGTGCCAGCAGTTACCGGGGAGGGCAGAACACCGGGGAGCTGTTTTTT
TRBJ2-7	NA	TRBV6-6	NA	CASSYSSDYEQYF	TGTGCCAGCAGTTACTCCTCAGACTACGAGCAGTACTTC
TRBJ1-3	NA	TRBV15	NA	CATSRDPAASSGNTIYF	TGTGCCACCAGCAGAGATCCTGCAGCGAGCTCTGGAAACACCATATATTTT